One sample yielded the 8 T cell receptor beta chains listed below, sequenced in a study of identifying expanded T cells in peripheral blood (dated by TCRdb to the late 2010s). The library was produced with the immunoSEQ multiplex PCR assay. Held by TCRdb, this immuneACCESS table contains in-frame sequences only and omits some clones. Under half of the omission traces to an unresolved V gene where checked; the cause of the rest is unknown. The sample profile shows about 100,000 clones; about 90% of them were found once. The ten largest clonotypes hold 5.5% of the sample. Sequenced input: blood. The receptors stem from a person aged 18 to 69 in good health.

This chain uses TRBV15 with TRBJ2-1; 16 positions match TRBD2. CDR3 length: 17 amino acids. Germline-derived CDR1 and CDR2 are LNHNV and YYDKDF (reference sequence). V was pared by 0 bases and J by 10 bases, with 6 bases of the junction left unmatched. The CDR3 nucleotides read TGTGCCACCAGCAGAGAGGGGACTAGCGGGAGGGCCGGGGAGCAGTTCTTC. Translated, it gives CATSREGTSGRAGEQFF.

This chain links TRBV4-1 with TRBJ2-7; 11 positions agree with TRBD2. In germline, CDR1 is MGHRA, CDR2 YSYEKL. With V trimmed by 1 base and J by 2 bases, 10 bases remained unmatched. The length of the CDR3 is 18 residues. CDR3 in DNA: TGCGCCAGCAGCCAAGCTCCCTCTAGCGGGGGGCGCGCCTACGAGCAGTACTTC. It is translated as CASSQAPSSGGRAYEQYF.

The V and J genes are TRBV27 and TRBJ2-1, with 9 bases matching TRBD2. This CDR3 region has 14 residues. V shed 2 bases, J shed 6 bases, and the junction held 2 bases outside the gene matches. Germline CDR1 reads MNHEY; CDR2 reads SMNVEV (reference sequence). The CDR3: CASSLLAGSNEQFF. The CDR3 DNA follows: TGTGCCAGCAGTTTACTAGCGGGGAGCAATGAGCAGTTCTTC.

This chain joins TRBV30 and TRBJ2-7; D not resolved. This CDR3 comprises 13 residues. From germline, CDR1 is GTSNPN and CDR2 SVGIG (reference sequence). V dropped 1 base and J dropped 4 bases, with 11 bases sitting between them. The CDR3 bases are TGTGCCTGGAGTGGTGGGCTAAAGTACGAGCAGTACTTC. It translates to CAWSGGLKYEQYF.

This rearrangement joins TRBV2 to TRBJ2-2, with 8 bases that match TRBD1. Looked up from germline, CDR1 is SNHLY and CDR2 is FYNNEI. V gave up 4 bases and J gave up 5 bases; unmatched junction bases: 0. The CDR3 has 13 amino acids. The CDR3 coding sequence is TGTGCCAGCAGTGGACAGGGGACCGGGGAGCTGTTTTTT. Its protein product is CASSGQGTGELFF. Based on the CDR3 plus reference TRBV2 and TRBJ2-2, the full variable domain is EPEVTQTPSHQVTQMGQEVILRCVPISNHLYFYWYRQILGQKVEFLVSFYNNEISEKSEIFDDQFSVERPDGSNFTLKIRSTKLEDSAMYFCASSGQGTGELFFGEGSRLTVL.

The V and J genes are TRBV7-9 and TRBJ1-6, with TRBD1 identical over 8 bases. Losses at the gene ends were 5 bases for V and 7 bases for J; bases not matched to a gene: 7. This CDR3 is built from 15 residues. Germline CDR1 is SEHNR and CDR2 is FQNEAQ (reference sequence). CDR3 region: CASSPGQGPNSPLHF. The CDR3 DNA follows: TGTGCCAGCAGCCCCGGACAGGGCCCGAATTCACCCCTCCACTTT.

The gene calls are TRBV7-2 and TRBJ2-5, with 7 bases lining up with TRBD1. This CDR3 contains 13 residues. The V gene end was trimmed by 5 bases and the J gene end by 9 bases; junction bases not matched to a gene: 9. The germline CDR1 and CDR2 sequences are SGHTA and FQGNSA. Written as DNA, the CDR3 is TGTGCCAGCAGCCACCGACAGGGTGGGGCCCAGTACTTC. Its translation: CASSHRQGGAQYF. Together with reference TRBV7-2 and TRBJ2-5, the CDR3 gives the full variable domain: GAGVSQSPSNKVTEKGKDVELRCDPISGHTALYWYRQSLGQGLEFLIYFQGNSAPDKSGLPSDRFSAERTGGSVSTLTIQRTQQEDSAVYLCASSHRQGGAQYFGPGTRLLVL.

A single count supports this clone. CDR3 nucleotide sequence: TGCACCAGCAGCCAAGCCGGGTCTAGCGGGGGGGCCAGATACGAGCAGTACTTC. Amino acids: CTSSQAGSSGGARYEQYF. The chain employs TRBV1 and TRBJ2-7; no DNA check was done on the table's D call, TRBD2. TRBV1 is listed as a pseudogene. The CDR3 contains 18 residues.